This T cell receptor beta chain was captured by sequencing in a study of T cells in women clearing cervical HPV infection. Across the whole study: HLA type could not be excluded as a confounder.

TCRdb's copy holds only in-frame clones and misses some; the assay was immunoSEQ multiplex PCR. The listing contains about 20,000 clones. About this clone itself: Its specificity is unknown.

MY09/MY11 PCR detected cervical HPV DNA; dot-blot assigned genotypes. Study results and limitations: Unknown T-cell numbers per sample may underlie the richness differences.

The origin of this receptor is a woman aged 18-69 years with a cervical HPV16 infection that either progressed to CIN3+ or cleared (not recorded which). Sequencing used blood buffy coat.

CDR3 amino acids: CASSLILTGELFF. Incomplete CDR3 DNA: TGTGCCAGCAGCTTAATTCTGACCGGGGAG. The rearrangement links TRBV7-2 to TRBJ2-2; D call uncertain. The CDR3 goes on 3 residues after the read ends, and that part is filled in from the germline J gene. V lost 2 bases to trimming and J lost 5 bases, with 6 bases between them. Germline V lookup: CDR1 SGHTA, CDR2 FQGNSA. The CDR3 is made up of 13 amino acids.